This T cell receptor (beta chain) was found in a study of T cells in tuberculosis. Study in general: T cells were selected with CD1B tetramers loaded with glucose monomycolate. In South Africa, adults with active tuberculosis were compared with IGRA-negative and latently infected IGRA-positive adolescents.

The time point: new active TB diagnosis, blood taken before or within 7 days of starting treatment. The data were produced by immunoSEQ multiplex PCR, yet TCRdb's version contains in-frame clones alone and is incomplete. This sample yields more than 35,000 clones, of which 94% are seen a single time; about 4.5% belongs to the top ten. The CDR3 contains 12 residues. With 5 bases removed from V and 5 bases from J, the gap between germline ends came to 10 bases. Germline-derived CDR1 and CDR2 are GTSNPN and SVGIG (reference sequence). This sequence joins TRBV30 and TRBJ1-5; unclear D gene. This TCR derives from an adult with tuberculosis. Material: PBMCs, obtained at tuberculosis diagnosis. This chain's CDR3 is CAWEVGDQPQHF. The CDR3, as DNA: TGTGCCTGGGAGGTGGGAGATCAGCCCCAGCATTTT.